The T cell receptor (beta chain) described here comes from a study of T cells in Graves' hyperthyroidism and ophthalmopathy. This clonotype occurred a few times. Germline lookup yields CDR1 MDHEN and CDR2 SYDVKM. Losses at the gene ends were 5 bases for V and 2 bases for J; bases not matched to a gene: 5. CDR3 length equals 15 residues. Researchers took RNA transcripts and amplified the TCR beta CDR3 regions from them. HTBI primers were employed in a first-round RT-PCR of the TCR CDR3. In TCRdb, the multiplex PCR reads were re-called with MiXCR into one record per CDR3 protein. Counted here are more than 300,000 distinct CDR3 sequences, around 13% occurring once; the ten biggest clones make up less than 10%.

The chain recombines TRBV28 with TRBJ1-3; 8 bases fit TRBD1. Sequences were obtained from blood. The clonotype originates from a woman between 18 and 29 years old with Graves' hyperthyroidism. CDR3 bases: TGTGCCAGCAGTCCAATGGACAGGGCTGGAAACACCATATATTTT. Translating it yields CASSPMDRAGNTIYF.